The sequence of this T cell receptor (beta chain) was determined in a study of T cell repertoires in cytomegalovirus infection. Findings and caveats of the study: Dominating the ex vivo response were TCR beta clonotypes that were CMV-specific and HLA-C-restricted.

The length of the CDR3 is 16 residues. Germline CDR1 and CDR2: LNHDA and SQIVND (reference sequence). A single record per CDR3 protein comes from TCRdb applying MiXCR to the reads. Here the sample spans approximately 240,000 distinct CDR3 sequences, about 12% being singletons. As for this clonotype: What it recognizes is unknown. This may be a read error, as it is one base from a much larger clone.

This chain connects TRBV19 to TRBJ2-2; possibly TRBD2 for D (6 bases). This clonotype was sampled from a human donor in good health (CMV status not recorded). Some clones in this sample may be carry-over from other donors' samples. Specimen: PBMCs. In DNA, the CDR3 is TGTGCCAGTAGCGACCCCCCCGGGACCTGGGGCGGGGAGCTGGTTTTT. Its translation is CASSDPPGTWGGELVF.